This TCR beta chain was captured by sequencing in a study of regulatory T cells in long-lasting Graves disease. In the study overall: Persistent cases were those of Graves' disease that involved over 5 years of antithyroid drugs with positive TSH receptor antibodies. The study, taken as a whole, reports: The study found persistent patients shared more public clonotypes (roughly 3,000) than new patients (approximately 970). Accuracy was perhaps lowered by the small sample size.

After removal of 11 bases from V and 1 base from J, the junction contained 16 bases not matched to a gene. The germline V gene has CDR1 SNHLY and CDR2 FYNNEI. The CDR3 covers 17 residues. Building the TCR beta libraries relied on iRepertoire HTBI primers, and CDR3 regions underwent Arm-PCR. MiXCR was run by TCRdb on the multiplex PCR reads, yielding one entry per CDR3 protein. The sample contains 430,000 or so distinct CDR3 sequences, 21% of which appear only once. For this clonotype: Its matching antigen is unknown.

Time point given: persistent/refractory GD, antithyroid drugs over 5 years with positive TRAb. With RNA extracted from PBMCs as input, the TCR library was made. The sequencing here drew on peripheral blood mononuclear cells (PBMCs), taken when the disease was refractory, from a patient treated with antithyroid drugs. The V and J genes are TRBV2 and TRBJ2-2, with 7 positions matching TRBD1. The clonotype was recovered from a female donor with Graves disease. The CDR3 loop reads CAGTQTDAGGNTGELFF. Here the CDR3 DNA reads TGTGCCGGCACCCAGACCGACGCAGGGGGGAACACCGGGGAGCTGTTTTTT.